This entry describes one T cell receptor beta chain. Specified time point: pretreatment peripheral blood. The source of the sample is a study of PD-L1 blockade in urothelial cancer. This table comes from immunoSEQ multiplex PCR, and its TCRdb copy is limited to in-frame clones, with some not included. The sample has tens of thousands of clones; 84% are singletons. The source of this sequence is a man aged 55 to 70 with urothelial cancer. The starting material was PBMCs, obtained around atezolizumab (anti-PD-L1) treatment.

The CDR3 coding sequence is TGCGCCAGCAGCCAAGTAGCCGGGACAGAGAACAATGAGCAGTTCTTC. Translating gives CASSQVAGTENNEQFF. This chain uses TRBV4-1 with TRBJ2-1, with TRBD1 matching 7 bases. The junction had 8 bases not matched to a gene; V was cut back by 1 base and J by 5 bases. CDR1 and CDR2 from the germline V gene are MGHRA and YSYEKL. The CDR3 spans 16 residues.